Below, 18 T cell receptor beta chains from the same sample are listed, as sequenced in a study of T cell responses to AZD1222 COVID-19 vaccine. The table came from immunoSEQ multiplex PCR; TCRdb's copy has only in-frame clones and leaves some out. The table lists some 180,000 clones, around 90% of them singletons. The input for sequencing was peripheral blood, taken 28 days after the second AZD1222 dose. Receptor source: an adult who received the AZD1222 COVID-19 vaccine.

The chain combines TRBV5-1 with TRBJ2-2, with TRBD2 matching 11 bases. V was clipped by 0 bases and J by 1 base; unmatched bases: 5. Germline V gives CDR1 SGHRS, CDR2 YFSETQ. CDR3 size: 18 residues. CDR3 nucleotide sequence: TGCGCCAGCAGCTTGGAGCCCACTAGCGGGGGGAACACCGGGGAGCTGTTTTTT. Encoded protein: CASSLEPTSGGNTGELFF.

This clone showed up just once. This rearrangement joins TRBV2 to TRBJ2-7; D not certain. Germline assignment: CDR1 SNHLY and CDR2 FYNNEI. This CDR3 has 14 amino acids. Between the trimmed V and J ends, which lost 2 bases and 4 bases, there was a span of 12 bases. CDR3 in DNA: TGTGCCAGCAGTGAAAGCCACTTACCTTACGAGCAGTACTTC. It translates to CASSESHLPYEQYF.

The rearrangement links TRBV6-2 or TRBV6-3 to TRBJ2-3; D remains unclear. This CDR3 has 12 residues. CDR1 is MNHEY and CDR2 is SVGEGT in the germline V gene. Trimming shortened V by 4 bases and J by 3 bases, and 5 bases separated the two germline ends. CDR3 region: CASSSSTDTQYF. CDR3 coding DNA: TGTGCCAGCAGTTCCAGTACAGATACGCAGTATTTT.

V and J are TRBV3-1 (or the pseudogene TRBV3-2) and TRBJ2-1; D unresolved. From germline, CDR1 is LGHDT and CDR2 YNNKEL (reference sequence). The CDR3 length is 14 residues. V lost 5 bases and J 7 bases, leaving 15 bases between the germline ends. The CDR3, as DNA: TGTGCCAGCAGCACGCATCCGAACGGTAATGAGCAGTTCTTC. Amino acid sequence: CASSTHPNGNEQFF.

This clone appeared a few times. The genes are TRBV6-5 and TRBJ2-5, with D tentatively TRBD1 (5 bases). CDR1 is MNHEY and CDR2 is SVGAGI in the germline V gene. V was trimmed by 6 bases and J by 3 bases, leaving 11 bases between them. The CDR3 has 13 amino acids. The CDR3 region has the DNA TGTGCCAGCAGCAGGGAAAGGAAAGAGACCCAGTACTTC. This codes for CASSRERKETQYF.

The chain recombines TRBV21-1 with TRBJ1-6. TRBV21-1 is a recognized pseudogene. The CDR3 has 17 amino acids. CDR3: CASSKVGPRIGNSPLHF. The CDR3 nucleotides read TGTGCCAGCAGCAAAGTGGGACCGAGGATAGGGAATTCACCCCTCCACTTT.

The rearrangement joins TRBV7-9 to TRBJ2-1, with D possibly TRBD2 on 7 matching bases. The germline V gene encodes CDR1 SEHNR and CDR2 FQNEAQ (reference sequence). Trimming stripped 5 bases from V and 2 bases from J, with 13 bases between. This CDR3 has 15 amino acids. The CDR3 protein is CASSRGGLTYNEQFF. As DNA, the CDR3 is TGTGCCAGCAGCCGAGGGGGACTAACCTACAATGAGCAGTTCTTC.

This chain connects TRBV18 to TRBJ1-1; TRBD1 agrees at 7 bases. The V segment lost 6 bases and the J segment 3 bases; nucleotides outside the gene matches: 10. This CDR3 region has 15 residues. Germline CDR1 and CDR2: KGHSH and LQKENI. CDR3 nucleotide sequence: TGTGCCAGCTCCCGACGACAGGGCTCGGACACTGAAGCTTTCTTT. This gives the protein CASSRRQGSDTEAFF.

This clone showed up just once. V is TRBV6-5 and J is TRBJ2-7; D ambiguous. The germline V gene encodes CDR1 MNHEY and CDR2 SVGAGI. CDR3 length: 16 amino acids. V lost 0 bases and J 1 base, leaving 13 bases between the germline ends. The CDR3 region has the DNA TGTGCCAGCAGTTACTCGGGCTGGACGGTATCCTACGAGCAGTACTTC. Translating gives CASSYSGWTVSYEQYF.

The V and J genes are TRBV25-1 and TRBJ1-1, with D maybe TRBD1 (6 bases). The CDR3 totals 17 residues. The germline gives CDR1 MGHDK, CDR2 SYGVNS. The V and J ends lost 1 base and 2 bases respectively, with 17 bases between them. CDR3 region: CASSESGRPGANTEAFF. The CDR3 coding sequence is TGTGCCAGCAGTGAATCAGGTCGGCCAGGGGCAAACACTGAAGCTTTCTTT. The full variable domain, with the rest looked up from reference TRBV25-1 and TRBJ1-1, is EADIYQTPRYLVIGTGKKITLECSQTMGHDKMYWYQQDPGMELHLIHYSYGVNSTEKGDLSSESTVSRIRTEHFPLTLESARPSHTSQYLCASSESGRPGANTEAFFGQGTRLTVV.

V and J are TRBV19 and TRBJ1-3, with D perhaps matching TRBD1 (6 bases). The CDR3 length is 15 residues. Germline V gene lookup returns CDR1 LNHDA and CDR2 SQIVND (reference sequence). The V and J ends lost 5 bases and 0 bases respectively, with 11 bases between them. The CDR3 DNA is TGTGCCAGTAGTCGAACAGGGTTCTCTGGAAACACCATATATTTT. Its translation is CASSRTGFSGNTIYF.

This chain joins TRBV4-1 and TRBJ2-2; tentative D call: TRBD2 (6 bases). This CDR3 has 16 residues. Per germline, CDR1 MGHRA and CDR2 YSYEKL. V lost 6 bases, J lost 5 bases, and 19 bases lay in between. The CDR3 DNA reads TGCGCCAGCAGATCTACCCCGGGACTTTTGACCGGGGAGCTGTTTTTT. Translating it yields CASRSTPGLLTGELFF.

The chain joins TRBV2 to TRBJ2-7; 9 nucleotides align to TRBD2. The J segment lost 5 bases and the V segment lost 7 bases, leaving 15 bases of the junction unmatched. The germline V gene has CDR1 SNHLY and CDR2 FYNNEI. This CDR3 is 16 amino acids long. Here the CDR3 reads CASTVEFGTSPNEQYF. The CDR3 DNA follows: TGTGCCAGCACTGTAGAGTTCGGGACTAGCCCCAACGAGCAGTACTTC.

This chain uses TRBV6-2 or TRBV6-3 with TRBJ2-5, with 8 positions matching TRBD2. The V segment lost 2 bases and the J segment 3 bases; nucleotides outside the gene matches: 5. The CDR3 totals 15 residues. CDR1 is MNHEY, CDR2 SVGEGT, per germline. CDR3 coding DNA: TGTGCCAGCAGTTACGGAAGAGCGGGGGAAGAGACCCAGTACTTC. Protein product: CASSYGRAGEETQYF.

The chain links TRBV7-8 to TRBJ2-2, with 8 nucleotides matching TRBD1. V lost 5 bases to trimming and J lost 7 bases; unmatched junction nucleotides: 6. This CDR3 spans 14 amino acids. Germline CDR1 is SGHVS and CDR2 is FQNEAQ. The CDR3 DNA sequence: TGTGCCAGCAGCCTTTCGACAGGGGACGGGGAGCTGTTTTTT. Amino acids: CASSLSTGDGELFF.

V is TRBV27 and J is TRBJ2-3; 10 bases agree with TRBD2. The ends lost 2 bases at V and 0 bases at J; junction bases unmatched: 14. Per germline, CDR1 MNHEY and CDR2 SMNVEV (reference sequence). The CDR3 is 20 residues long. CDR3 nucleotide sequence: TGTGCCAGCAGTTTACTGACAGGGTTACTAGCGGGACCAAGCACAGATACGCAGTATTTT. This translates into CASSLLTGLLAGPSTDTQYF.

The CDR3 loop reads CASSLGVEMQYF. The CDR3 nucleotides read TGTGCCAGCAGCTTAGGGGTTGAAATGCAGTACTTC. The chain is built from TRBV7-9 and TRBJ2-7; no definite D call. Between the trimmed V and J ends, which lost 1 base and 9 bases, there was a span of 10 bases. CDR1 and CDR2 from the germline V gene are SEHNR and FQNEAQ (reference sequence). The CDR3 has 12 amino acids.

The chain couples TRBV2 to TRBJ1-2; D may be TRBD1 (6 bases). V was trimmed by 5 bases and J by 2 bases, leaving 21 bases between them. Germline CDR1 and CDR2: SNHLY and FYNNEI. The CDR3 length is 17 residues. Here the CDR3 DNA reads TGTGCCAGCAGTAGCCGACAGGAAGCCCTGTGGAACTATGGCTACACCTTC. Translated: CASSSRQEALWNYGYTF.